This T cell receptor beta chain originates from a study of shared clonotypes between healthy human individuals. Across the whole study: Plates per donor: three CD4 naive, three CD4 memory, two CD8 naive, one CD8 memory.

Broader study findings: With few donors, the genetic and exposure-history diversity represented was limited.

Deep-level assay runs were performed. Clones were sequenced by immunoSEQ multiplex PCR, and TCRdb holds only the in-frame ones, with some missing. The top ten hold approximately 1.2% of the sample, which has about 1.5 million clones, about 96% seen once. About this clone: Its cognate antigen is unknown.

This TCR was recovered from a man aged 25-45 years in good health. Sequences were obtained from naive CD4+ T cells sorted from blood. The subset denotes: CD45RA+ positively selected.

In DNA, the CDR3 is TGTGCCAGCAGCCCTCCTACCCATGGCTACACCTTC. Protein: CASSPPTHGYTF. V usage is TRBV14 and J usage is TRBJ1-2; no definite D call. The CDR3 consists of 12 residues. Germline V CDR1 and CDR2: SGHDN, FVKESK. Trimming took off 4 bases at V and 6 bases at J, with 9 bases between the two ends. The full variable domain, completed using reference TRBV14 and TRBJ1-2, is EAGVTQFPSHSVIEKGQTVTLRCDPISGHDNLYWYRRVMGKEIKFLLHFVKESKQDESGMPNNRFLAERTGGTYSTLKVQPAELEDSGVYFCASSPPTHGYTFGSGTRLTVV.